The 25 T cell receptor beta chains given below trace back to one sample, sequenced in a study of blood T cell repertoires in COVID-19 (dated by TCRdb to 2019 to 2021). The library was produced with the immunoSEQ multiplex PCR assay. Imported from immuneACCESS, the table was reduced by TCRdb to in-frame sequences with V and J called. These copies leave out some clones; in studies compared against another copy, an unresolved V gene accounts for under half, and the cause of the remainder is not known. The sample table contains a few hundred thousand clones; only one count was recorded for 82% of them. Roughly 8.2% of the sample lies in the top ten. The sequenced sample was peripheral blood. The receptors originated from a woman of 80 years or more with COVID-19, enrolled during active disease.

The V and J genes are TRBV21-1 and TRBJ2-5; the table's TRBD1 call for D was not verified on the DNA. TRBV21-1 is designated a pseudogene. There are 15 residues in the CDR3. This CDR3 is CASSKSRVGFRAQYF. DNA of the CDR3: TGTGCCAGCAGCAAATCCAGGGTGGGATTTCGGGCCCAGTACTTC.

The chain carries TRBV6-1 and TRBJ1-1, with D hard to call. V was pared by 3 bases and J by 7 bases, with 18 bases between. The CDR3 length is 15 residues. Germline CDR1 reads MNHNS; CDR2 reads SASEGT. The CDR3 region is CASSDGRKLNFEAFF. DNA of the CDR3: TGTGCCAGCAGTGATGGGAGAAAGCTGAATTTTGAAGCTTTCTTT.

This chain joins TRBV7-9 and TRBJ2-2; 8 bases fit TRBD2. There are 16 residues in the CDR3. With V trimmed by 4 bases and J by 4 bases, 8 bases remained unmatched. Looked up from germline, CDR1 is SEHNR and CDR2 is FQNEAQ (reference sequence). CDR3 DNA: TGTGCCAGCAGCTACCCGGGAGGGCGAACCACCGGGGAGCTGTTTTTT. It is translated as CASSYPGGRTTGELFF.

The CDR3 is CASSLTPTGGSYEQYF. CDR3 nucleotides: TGTGCCAGCAGCTTAACCCCGACAGGGGGCTCCTACGAGCAGTACTTC. The rearrangement uses TRBV7-2 and TRBJ2-7; TRBD1 agrees at 9 bases. Trimming cost V 2 bases and J 0 bases; bases outside gene matches: 5. The CDR3 extends over 16 amino acids. In germline, CDR1 is SGHTA, CDR2 FQGNSA.

For the CDR3, the DNA is TGTGCCAGCAGCTACGTACGTGGCACAGGGGCGAGGGTGAAGCTGTTTTTT. This encodes CASSYVRGTGARVKLFF. The chain couples TRBV7-2 to TRBJ2-2; TRBD1 matches at 7 bases. The germline V gene encodes CDR1 SGHTA and CDR2 FQGNSA. Trimming cost V 4 bases and J 12 bases; bases outside gene matches: 20. This CDR3 has 17 residues.

This chain links TRBV7-2 with TRBJ1-3; TRBD1 is a possible D gene (6 bases). Looked up from germline, CDR1 is SGHTA and CDR2 is FQGNSA. The length of the CDR3 is 16 residues. V shed 7 bases and J shed 1 base, with 17 bases lying between them. DNA for the CDR3: TGTGCCAGCACCCGGTGGGGGCTGCAATCTGGAAACACCATATATTTT. Translation: CASTRWGLQSGNTIYF.

DNA of the CDR3: TGCGCCAGCAGCCGGGAGATTGGCACTGAAGCTTTCTTT. Amino acids: CASSREIGTEAFF. The V and J genes are TRBV5-1 and TRBJ1-1; D not resolved. The CDR3 spans 13 residues. The V and J ends lost 4 bases and 4 bases respectively, with 11 bases between them. Germline-derived CDR1 and CDR2 are SGHRS and YFSETQ.

The chain recombines TRBV2 with TRBJ2-1; the D gene is possibly TRBD1 (5 bases). V was trimmed by 6 bases and J by 3 bases, leaving 18 bases between them. The CDR3 is made up of 16 amino acids. Germline values: CDR1 SNHLY, CDR2 FYNNEI. Here the CDR3 reads CASRNQGLKIYNEQFF. The CDR3, as DNA: TGTGCCAGCAGGAACCAGGGATTAAAGATCTACAATGAGCAGTTCTTC.

The rearrangement joins TRBV28 to TRBJ2-3; the match to TRBD1 covers 9 bases. This CDR3 contains 14 residues. The ends lost 2 bases at V and 8 bases at J; junction bases unmatched: 5. Germline values: CDR1 MDHEN, CDR2 SYDVKM. CDR3 region: CASSLTGGAGTQYF. Written as DNA, the CDR3 is TGTGCCAGCAGTTTAACAGGGGGCGCAGGTACGCAGTATTTT.

This rearrangement joins TRBV6-1 to TRBJ1-1; D unclear. This CDR3 contains 12 residues. The V end lost 5 bases, the J end lost 0 bases, and 4 bases lay between the germline ends. CDR1 MNHNS and CDR2 SASEGT come from the germline V gene. For the CDR3, the DNA is TGTGCCAGCAGTTCGGTGAACACTGAAGCTTTCTTT. Translating gives CASSSVNTEAFF.

The rearrangement links TRBV19 to TRBJ2-1, with TRBD1 matching over 10 bases. Germline CDR1 LNHDA, CDR2 SQIVND (reference sequence). The CDR3 covers 16 residues. With V trimmed by 2 bases and J by 5 bases, 6 bases remained unmatched. CDR3 in DNA: TGTGCCAGTAGTATAAGAAGGGACAGGGGTCACAATGAGCAGTTCTTC. Encoded protein: CASSIRRDRGHNEQFF.

V gene TRBV6-5 combines with J gene TRBJ1-1; possibly TRBD1 for D (5 bases). V lost 6 bases, J lost 3 bases, and 11 bases lay in between. There are 13 residues in the CDR3. Germline V gives CDR1 MNHEY, CDR2 SVGAGI. The DNA for the CDR3 is TGTGCCAGCAGCGAGACAGCTTACACTGAAGCTTTCTTT. Amino acids: CASSETAYTEAFF.

V gene TRBV6-5 combines with J gene TRBJ1-6; tentative D call: TRBD1 (5 bases). V was shortened by 6 bases and J by 13 bases, with 16 bases between the two germline ends. This CDR3 has 13 amino acids. Germline V gene lookup returns CDR1 MNHEY and CDR2 SVGAGI. The CDR3 DNA reads as TGTGCCAGCAGCCAGGGTATAGGATGGCCCCTCCACTTT. Protein: CASSQGIGWPLHF.

The chain combines TRBV5-1 with TRBJ1-4, with 7 bases matching TRBD1. The CDR3 has 16 residues. V was pared by 7 bases and J by 8 bases, with 17 bases of the junction left unmatched. Germline V lookup: CDR1 SGHRS, CDR2 YFSETQ. This chain's CDR3 is CASAPGQFSTGEKLFF. The CDR3 bases are TGCGCCAGCGCCCCGGGACAGTTCTCTACAGGCGAAAAACTGTTTTTT. The variable domain in full, completed from reference TRBV5-1 and TRBJ1-4, reads KAGVTQTPRYLIKTRGQQVTLSCSPISGHRSVSWYQQTPGQGLQFLFEYFSETQRNKGNFPGRFSGRQFSNSRSEMNVSTLELGDSALYLCASAPGQFSTGEKLFFGSGTQLSVL.

This sequence joins TRBV6-1 and TRBJ2-1; D possibly corresponds to TRBD1 (6 bases). Germline V lookup: CDR1 MNHNS, CDR2 SASEGT. V lost 3 bases to trimming and J lost 10 bases, with 13 bases between them. The CDR3 is 13 residues long. The chain's CDR3 is CASSDQGRREQFF. In nucleotides, the CDR3 is TGTGCCAGCAGTGACCAGGGGCGTAGGGAGCAGTTCTTC.

The chain uses TRBV19 and TRBJ2-5, with a tentative D call TRBD1 (6 bases). Trimming removed 5 bases at V and 5 bases at J, with 18 bases between. There are 15 residues in the CDR3. Germline V gene data show CDR1 as LNHDA and CDR2 as SQIVND (reference sequence). The CDR3 DNA follows: TGTGCCAGTAGTCCCCAAGGGGGAGAGTGGGAGACCCAGTACTTC. Translation: CASSPQGGEWETQYF.

This chain connects TRBV2 to TRBJ1-2; 10 positions match TRBD1. This CDR3 is 15 amino acids long. V lost 6 bases, J lost 4 bases, and 8 bases stayed unmatched. CDR1 SNHLY and CDR2 FYNNEI come from the germline V gene. The CDR3 DNA reads TGTGCCAGCAGCCAAAGGGACAGGGGCCCCTATGGCTACACCTTC. As protein: CASSQRDRGPYGYTF.

This chain uses TRBV6-1 with TRBJ1-4; 7 nucleotides align to TRBD1. This CDR3 region has 14 residues. V lost 2 bases, J lost 5 bases, and 2 bases stayed unmatched. Looked up from germline, CDR1 is MNHNS and CDR2 is SASEGT. As DNA, the CDR3 is TGTGCCAGCAGTGAAAGGGACAGCAATGAAAAACTGTTTTTT. Amino acids: CASSERDSNEKLFF.

This clone was picked up one time. The chain combines TRBV28 with TRBJ2-4; possible D gene TRBD1, 5 bases. CDR3 length: 16 residues. Germline V lookup: CDR1 MDHEN, CDR2 SYDVKM. Deletions cut 5 bases from V and 0 bases from J, with 14 bases between. CDR3 region: CASSTPTVLAKNIQYF. CDR3 DNA sequence: TGTGCCAGCAGTACCCCGACAGTCCTAGCCAAAAACATTCAGTACTTC.

This rearrangement joins TRBV3-1 (or the pseudogene TRBV3-2) to TRBJ2-7; D not resolved. CDR1 is LGHDT and CDR2 is YNNKEL in the germline V gene (reference sequence). Trimming pared 8 bases from V and 1 base from J, leaving 15 bases between. CDR3 size: 14 residues. The CDR3 is CASSFTISSYEQYF. CDR3 bases: TGTGCCAGCTCCTTTACGATCAGTTCCTACGAGCAGTACTTC.

The chain combines TRBV7-6 with TRBJ1-5; 8 bases are a match to TRBD1. The germline V gene encodes CDR1 SGHVS and CDR2 FNYEAQ. The CDR3 length is 14 residues. J lost 6 bases, V lost 5 bases, and 6 bases had no gene match. CDR3 coding DNA: TGTGCCAGCAGCCCAGACAGGGGCGGTCAGCCCCAGCATTTT. This translates into CASSPDRGGQPQHF.

The chain uses TRBV30 and TRBJ1-5; 12 bases are a match to TRBD1. CDR1 is GTSNPN and CDR2 is SVGIG in the germline V gene (reference sequence). V lost 0 bases and J lost 6; bases outside the gene matches: 6. This CDR3 has 16 amino acids. The CDR3 loop reads CAWSVQGQGAGQPQHF. The CDR3 DNA follows: TGTGCCTGGAGTGTGCAGGGACAGGGGGCCGGTCAGCCCCAGCATTTT.

This clone was recorded a few times. The chain recombines TRBV7-9 with TRBJ2-7; the match to TRBD2 covers 7 bases. This CDR3 contains 16 residues. Germline CDR1 reads SEHNR; CDR2 reads FQNEAQ (reference sequence). The J segment lost 3 bases and the V segment lost 5 bases, leaving 13 bases of the junction unmatched. This chain's CDR3 is CASSQGREARFYEQYF. CDR3 DNA sequence: TGTGCCAGCAGCCAAGGTCGGGAGGCCAGGTTCTACGAGCAGTACTTC.

The V gene is TRBV28, the J gene TRBJ2-3, with TRBD1 as a possible D gene (5 bases). The CDR3 contains 14 residues. V lost 3 bases to trimming and J lost 1 base, with 8 bases between them. Per the germline V gene, CDR1 is MDHEN and CDR2 is SYDVKM. In DNA, the CDR3 is TGTGCCAGCAGTTTCAGGGCCGGCACAGATACGCAGTATTTT. Amino acid sequence: CASSFRAGTDTQYF.

J is TRBJ2-3 and V is TRBV11-3; 7 nucleotides agree with TRBD1. Trimming removed 4 bases from V and 2 bases from J; junction bases left unmatched: 12. The CDR3 spans 17 residues. Germline V gene lookup returns CDR1 SGHNT and CDR2 YENEEA. As DNA, the CDR3 is TGTGCCAGCAGCTCCGGGGCTGGACAGGCCCTCACAGATACGCAGTATTTT. Residues: CASSSGAGQALTDTQYF.